The rows below give T cell receptor beta chains drawn from one sample of a study of preoperative IRX-2 immunotherapy in early breast cancer. Produced via immunoSEQ multiplex PCR; TCRdb's table is partial and in-frame only. Counted here are some 22,000 clones, 85% to 95% occurring once; the ten biggest clones make up around 15%. Sequencing used tumor tissue, obtained after IRX-2 immunotherapy. These TCRs come from a human donor with breast cancer. CDR3s include the opening cysteine and the closing phenylalanine or tryptophan. The D gene is left open where the match is weak. Size is stated for part of the rows, as once, few or many counts, or as a class when the clone is expanded.

TRBV5-1	NA	NA	TRBJ2-7	TGCGCCAGCGGCCCCAGGGGGAGGGAATCCTACGAGCAGTACTTC	CASGPRGRESYEQYF
TRBV19	NA	once	TRBJ1-2	TGTGCCAGTAGTTTGGGAAATGGCTACACCTTC	CASSLGNGYTF
TRBV14	NA	NA	TRBJ1-2	TGTGCCAGCAGCCAAGTAACCTCCTACTATGGCTACACCTTC	CASSQVTSYYGYTF
TRBV19	NA	NA	TRBJ1-5	TGTGCCAGCCGCAAGGGAATTAATCAGCCCCAGCATTTT	CASRKGINQPQHF
TRBV27	NA	NA	TRBJ1-1	TGTGCCACCGGGGCGGGACAGAACACTGAAGCTTTCTTT	CATGAGQNTEAFF
TRBV19	NA	NA	TRBJ1-1	TGTGCCAGTAGTCCCCGGAGCTCGGGGAACACTGAAGCTTTCTTT	CASSPRSSGNTEAFF
TRBV7-6	NA	NA	TRBJ2-7	TGTGCCAGCAGCTTAGTGGCGTACGAGCAGTACTTC	CASSLVAYEQYF
TRBV14	NA	NA	TRBJ2-7	TGTGCCAGCAGCACTAGCTGGGGCTACGAGCAGTACTTC	CASSTSWGYEQYF
TRBV7-2	NA	NA	TRBJ1-5	TGTGCCAGCAGCTTAGGTAGCCGTACCAATCAGCCCCAGCATTTT	CASSLGSRTNQPQHF
TRBV25-1	TRBD1	NA	TRBJ2-1	TGTGCCAGCAGTATTCAACCCCTGGGACAGGGGGCAGGCAATGAGCAGTTCTTC	CASSIQPLGQGAGNEQFF
TRBV15	TRBD1	NA	TRBJ1-2	TGTGCCACCAGCAGCAACAGGGGAGGCTATGGCTACACCTTC	CATSSNRGGYGYTF
TRBV2	NA	NA	TRBJ2-3	TGTGCCAGCAGTGTTGGCCGCACAGATACGCAGTATTTT	CASSVGRTDTQYF
TRBV4-3	NA	NA	TRBJ1-3	TGCGCCAGCAGCCAAGATCCTGCCCGGGGTGGAAACACCATATATTTT	CASSQDPARGGNTIYF
TRBV27	NA	NA	TRBJ1-5	TGTGCCAGCAGTCCACAGGGTCCCCATCAGCCCCAGCATTTT	CASSPQGPHQPQHF
TRBV9	NA	NA	TRBJ2-7	TGTGCCAGCAGCCCCAGCTGGACCTTCTACGAGCAGTACTTC	CASSPSWTFYEQYF
TRBV5-5	NA	NA	TRBJ2-1	TGTGCCAGCAGCGCCATTGGGGGTGGGTTGGATGAGCAGTTCTTC	CASSAIGGGLDEQFF
TRBV6-4	NA	NA	TRBJ2-7	TGTGCCAGCAGTGAATTTGTGGGCAACTCCTACGAGCAGTACTTC	CASSEFVGNSYEQYF
TRBV15	NA	NA	TRBJ2-1	TGTGCCACCAGCAGAGATCTCCGGGGGCTAGCAGCGGTATCGCAGTTCTTC	CATSRDLRGLAAVSQFF
TRBV27	NA	NA	TRBJ2-7	TGTGCCAGCAGTTTTCCAGGCTCCCACGAGCAGTACTTC	CASSFPGSHEQYF
TRBV11-2	NA	NA	TRBJ2-3	TGTGCCAGCAGCTTACTCCCCGGGCGGGGCACAGATACGCAGTATTTT	CASSLLPGRGTDTQYF
TRBV5-4	TRBD2	NA	TRBJ2-3	TGTGCCAGCAGCTTAGCGGGGGGCAGCACAGATACGCAGTATTTT	CASSLAGGSTDTQYF
TRBV5-1	TRBD2	NA	TRBJ2-1	TGCGCCAGCAGCTTGGGGTCTAGCGGGCATTACAATGAGCAGTTCTTC	CASSLGSSGHYNEQFF
TRBV7-3	NA	once	TRBJ2-7	TGTGCCAGCAGCTTAACGTACTTC	CASSLTYF
TRBV4-1	NA	NA	TRBJ1-1	TGCGCCAGCAGCCCCCCAGGGGACACTGAAGCTTTCTTT	CASSPPGDTEAFF
TRBV5-1	TRBD1	NA	TRBJ1-1	TGCGCCAGCAGCGCAGGACAGGGAATTGAAGCTTTCTTT	CASSAGQGIEAFF
TRBV27	NA	NA	TRBJ2-7	TGTGCCAGCCTCGGAGGGGGCGAGCAGTACTTC	CASLGGGEQYF
TRBV9	NA	NA	TRBJ2-7	TGTGCCAGCAGCGTAACCCCTCAGACAGGTTACGAGCAGTACTTC	CASSVTPQTGYEQYF
TRBV28	NA	once	TRBJ2-7	TGTGCCAGCAGTTTACGGGAATACCGGGAATCCTACGAGCAGTACTTC	CASSLREYRESYEQYF
TRBV28	NA	NA	TRBJ2-3	TGTGCCAGCAGTTTAAACTCCCCCACAGATACGCAGTATTTT	CASSLNSPTDTQYF
TRBV6-1	NA	NA	TRBJ2-3	TGTGCCAGCAGTGGCTCTCGGGACTTAAATACGCAGTATTTT	CASSGSRDLNTQYF
TRBV7-3	TRBD2	NA	TRBJ2-3	TGTGCCAGCAGCCCTACAGCGGGGAGGCCAACAGATACGCAGTATTTT	CASSPTAGRPTDTQYF
TRBV7-2	NA	NA	TRBJ1-1	TGTGCCAGCAGCATTACACCCCCCAACACTGAAGCTTTCTTT	CASSITPPNTEAFF
TRBV27	TRBD1	NA	TRBJ1-2	TGTGCCAGCAGAAGTAGGGACAGGGGGCATGTTGGCTACACCTTC	CASRSRDRGHVGYTF
TRBV5-4	NA	NA	TRBJ2-5	TGTGCCAGCAGCCGGGGCTGGGACACAGCCTCAGGGACCCAGTACTTC	CASSRGWDTASGTQYF
TRBV6-6	TRBD2	NA	TRBJ2-1	TGTGCCAGCAGTTACGCGGGGGGGCGGGCCTATGAGCAGTTCTTC	CASSYAGGRAYEQFF
TRBV9	NA	NA	TRBJ2-7	TGTGCCAGCAGCGTAGGCTTACAGGACTACGAGCAGTACTTC	CASSVGLQDYEQYF
TRBV7-9	NA	NA	TRBJ1-4	TGTGCCAGCAGCTGGGGGGCGGATGAAAAACTGTTTTTT	CASSWGADEKLFF
TRBV9	NA	NA	TRBJ2-7	TGTGCCAGCAGCCTAGATAGCCGGGGCTACGAGCAGTACTTC	CASSLDSRGYEQYF
TRBV15	TRBD1	NA	TRBJ1-6	TGTGCCACCAGGGACAGGAGCAATTCACCCCTCCACTTT	CATRDRSNSPLHF
TRBV28	NA	NA	TRBJ1-4	TGTGCCAGCAGCTCCAGCGGACGACCTGCAACTAATGAAAAACTGTTTTTT	CASSSSGRPATNEKLFF
TRBV29-1	NA	NA	TRBJ1-2	TGCAGCGTTGAAAGGGGTTACTATGGCTACACCTTC	CSVERGYYGYTF
TRBV6-5	NA	NA	TRBJ2-5	TGTGCCAGCAGTTACGGCCAGGGTACGCAGACCCAGTACTTC	CASSYGQGTQTQYF
TRBV4-2	NA	NA	TRBJ1-5	TGTGCCAGCAGCCAAGAGGCCTTTGGGCCAATCTATCAGCCCCAGCATTTT	CASSQEAFGPIYQPQHF
TRBV28	NA	NA	TRBJ2-7	TGTGCCAGCAGTTTATATTCGCTTCCCTACGAGCAGTACTTC	CASSLYSLPYEQYF
TRBV6-6	TRBD1	NA	TRBJ2-3	TGTGCCAGCAGCTCCTCCGACAGGGGGCAGGGAGATACGCAGTATTTT	CASSSSDRGQGDTQYF
TRBV15	NA	NA	TRBJ1-2	TGTGCCACCAAGGGCATAGGGGGGGCGCGGAATGGCTACACCTTC	CATKGIGGARNGYTF
TRBV5-5	NA	NA	TRBJ1-6	TGTGCCAGCAGCTTGCTCTCGAGCTCCTATAATTCACCCCTCCACTTT	CASSLLSSSYNSPLHF
TRBV18	NA	NA	TRBJ1-2	TGTGCCAGCTCACCACCGGGGCAGAACTATGGCTACACCTTC	CASSPPGQNYGYTF
TRBV6-5	TRBD1	NA	TRBJ2-7	TGTGCCAGCAGTGGTCGGGGACAGGGTTCCTACGAGCAGTACTTC	CASSGRGQGSYEQYF
TRBV23-1	TRBD1	NA	TRBJ1-1	TGCGCCAGCAGTCAATCGGGGATAACAGGGGTGAGCACTGAAGCTTTCTTT	CASSQSGITGVSTEAFF
TRBV5-1	NA	NA	TRBJ1-2	TGCGCCAGCAGCTTGGACAGCAAGTATGGCTACACCTTC	CASSLDSKYGYTF
TRBV5-1	NA	NA	TRBJ2-3	TGCGCCAGCAGCTTGTCTACTCTCACAGATACGCAGTATTTT	CASSLSTLTDTQYF
TRBV4-1	NA	NA	TRBJ1-1	TGCGCCAGCAGCCAGGGACCGAACACTGAAGCTTTCTTT	CASSQGPNTEAFF
TRBV27	NA	NA	TRBJ2-7	TGTGCCAGCAGTTTTGACAGTTCCTACGAGCAGTACTTC	CASSFDSSYEQYF